One and the same sample provided the 25 T cell receptor beta chains below, sequenced in a study of OX40 agonist ivuxolimab in advanced cancers. Some clones are missing from TCRdb's copy, which holds only in-frame ones; the method was immunoSEQ multiplex PCR. The table lists about 59,000 clones, more than 75% of them singletons. The sequencing used CD4+ or CD8+ T cells sorted from blood, collected in a trial of the OX40 agonist ivuxolimab. The source of these receptors is an adult with an advanced solid tumor such as melanoma, head and neck, liver or kidney cancer.

There are a few counts of this clone. CDR3 region: CASSLSSSGNTIYF. The CDR3 region has the DNA TGTGCCAGCAGTTTAAGCAGCTCTGGAAACACCATATATTTT. The chain couples TRBV28 to TRBJ1-3; D gene unclear. The CDR3 has 14 amino acids. Per the germline V gene, CDR1 is MDHEN and CDR2 is SYDVKM. The V and J ends lost 2 bases and 0 bases respectively, with 5 bases between them.

The V gene is TRBV5-1, the J gene TRBJ2-7, with 8 bases lining up with TRBD1. This CDR3 region has 15 residues. Germline V gene lookup returns CDR1 SGHRS and CDR2 YFSETQ. Trimming at V came to 0 bases and at J to 3 bases, leaving 5 bases not matched to a gene. The CDR3 DNA follows: TGCGCCAGCAGCTTGGCCCCGGGACAGGTCTACGAGCAGTACTTC. The encoded protein is CASSLAPGQVYEQYF.

The chain recombines TRBV5-4 with TRBJ2-3; TRBD1 matches 10 bases. V lost 4 bases and J lost 3; bases outside the gene matches: 5. Looked up from germline, CDR1 is SGHNT and CDR2 is YYREEE (reference sequence). The CDR3 extends over 15 amino acids. This CDR3 is CASSRGTGETDTQYF. The DNA for the CDR3 is TGTGCCAGCAGCCGTGGGACAGGGGAGACAGATACGCAGTATTTT.

The chain uses TRBV5-8 and TRBJ2-4; unclear D gene. V lost 6 bases to trimming and J lost 7 bases, with 23 bases between them. CDR1 is SGHTS and CDR2 is YDEGEE in the germline V gene. The CDR3 extends over 16 amino acids. The CDR3 DNA is TGTGCCAGCACCCATAGCCCCGCTGCCGGCGACAACATTCAGTACTTC. This gives the protein CASTHSPAAGDNIQYF.

V and J are TRBV18 and TRBJ2-7, with TRBD1 matching over 7 bases. Germline V lookup: CDR1 KGHSH, CDR2 LQKENI. CDR3 length: 15 amino acids. V lost 6 bases, J lost 4 bases, and 12 bases stayed unmatched. This CDR3 reads CASSPGTVSLYEQYF. The CDR3 DNA is TGTGCCAGCTCGCCCGGGACAGTCTCCTTGTACGAGCAGTACTTC.

The chain recombines TRBV30 with TRBJ2-2; 8 nucleotides agree with TRBD2. Losses at the gene ends were 5 bases for V and 6 bases for J; bases not matched to a gene: 5. There are 13 residues in the CDR3. Germline CDR1 GTSNPN, CDR2 SVGIG (reference sequence). The CDR3 sequence: CAWRPGGAGELFF. CDR3 coding DNA: TGTGCCTGGCGCCCGGGGGGGGCCGGGGAGCTGTTTTTT.

This clone was picked up one time. The chain couples TRBV4-2 to TRBJ2-3; 10 bases are a match to TRBD2. Germline V gene sequence: CDR1 LGHNA, CDR2 YNFKEQ. After removal of 4 bases from V and 0 bases from J, the junction contained 10 bases not matched to a gene. CDR3 length equals 18 residues. The chain's CDR3 is CASSPRVAGGYSTDTQYF. DNA for the CDR3: TGTGCCAGCAGCCCACGGGTAGCGGGGGGCTATAGCACAGATACGCAGTATTTT.

CDR3 coding DNA: TGCGCCAGCAGCCGGGACAGGGGGCAGGCCTATGGCTACACCTTC. It specifies CASSRDRGQAYGYTF. The rearrangement joins TRBV5-1 to TRBJ1-2, with 12 positions matching TRBD1. From germline, CDR1 is SGHRS and CDR2 YFSETQ. The CDR3 consists of 15 residues. J lost 4 bases, V lost 4 bases, and 5 bases had no gene match.

The rearrangement joins TRBV19 to TRBJ2-7; D remains ambiguous. Trimming left V 5 bases short and J 4 bases short, with 15 bases between. Germline V gene data show CDR1 as LNHDA and CDR2 as SQIVND (reference sequence). The CDR3 covers 14 residues. CDR3 amino acids: CASSRHLDSYEQYF. CDR3 sequence (DNA): TGTGCCAGTAGTCGACACCTCGATTCTTACGAGCAGTACTTC.

The chain couples TRBV6-6 to TRBJ2-5, with 7 bases that match TRBD1. This CDR3 region has 14 residues. Unmatched junction bases numbered 10, after V lost 10 bases and J lost 2 bases. Germline CDR1 reads MNHNY; CDR2 reads SVGAGI (reference sequence). The CDR3 protein is CATRSGQLQETQYF. CDR3 sequence (DNA): TGTGCCACCCGCTCGGGACAGCTACAAGAGACCCAGTACTTC.

This chain joins TRBV30 and TRBJ1-5, with 8 bases identical to TRBD1. Trimming cost V 0 bases and J 4 bases; bases outside gene matches: 5. CDR1 is GTSNPN and CDR2 is SVGIG in the germline V gene (reference sequence). This CDR3 has 15 residues. CDR3 nucleotide sequence: TGTGCCTGGAGTGTACAAACAGGGGGGAATCAGCCCCAGCATTTT. Translated: CAWSVQTGGNQPQHF.

V is TRBV7-8 and J is TRBJ1-6, with TRBD1 matching 9 bases. V lost 1 base and J lost 9; bases outside the gene matches: 10. This CDR3 has 17 residues. In germline, CDR1 is SGHVS, CDR2 FQNEAQ. The CDR3 loop is CASSLVTGGQGASPLHF. The DNA for the CDR3 is TGTGCCAGCAGCTTAGTCACGGGGGGACAGGGAGCTTCACCCCTCCACTTT.

The chain uses TRBV5-1 and TRBJ2-1; TRBD2 matches at 9 bases. The V gene end was trimmed by 2 bases and the J gene end by 0 bases; junction bases not matched to a gene: 24. Germline CDR1 is SGHRS and CDR2 is YFSETQ. The CDR3 has 23 residues. CDR3 residues: CASSLLTGTSFDRRPGSYNEQFF. For the CDR3, the DNA is TGCGCCAGCAGCTTATTAACCGGGACTAGCTTTGATCGTCGGCCGGGCTCCTACAATGAGCAGTTCTTC.

The chain links TRBV6-6 to TRBJ1-1; weak D call: TRBD1 (5 bases). V was trimmed by 8 bases and J by 3 bases, leaving 13 bases between them. The CDR3 sequence is 13 residues long. Germline lookup yields CDR1 MNHNY and CDR2 SVGAGI (reference sequence). DNA for the CDR3: TGTGCCAGCCTCCGCAGGGCTGACACTGAAGCTTTCTTT. This codes for CASLRRADTEAFF.

The chain is built from TRBV18 and TRBJ2-7; perhaps TRBD1 as D (5 bases). Germline V CDR1 and CDR2: KGHSH, LQKENI. Trimming pared 4 bases from V and 3 bases from J, leaving 10 bases between. This CDR3 is built from 13 residues. In DNA form, the CDR3 reads TGTGCCAGCTCACTTCAGGGATACTACGAGCAGTACTTC. The encoded protein is CASSLQGYYEQYF.

The chain carries TRBV6-1 and TRBJ2-7; TRBD1 aligns across 8 bases. Germline-derived CDR1 and CDR2 are MNHNS and SASEGT. The CDR3 is made up of 15 amino acids. Trimming cost V 6 bases and J 2 bases; bases outside gene matches: 9. CDR3 nucleotides: TGTGCCAGCAGGAGGCCCGGGACAGGCGCCTACGAGCAGTACTTC. Its translation is CASRRPGTGAYEQYF.

V and J are TRBV28 and TRBJ2-7, with 7 positions matching TRBD1. The CDR3 sequence is 15 residues long. V gave up 2 bases and J gave up 6 bases; unmatched junction bases: 10. The V gene's germline CDR1 is MDHEN and CDR2 SYDVKM. The CDR3 DNA follows: TGTGCCAGCAGTTTAATTGGCAGGGGGAAGGGCGAGCAGTACTTC. Encoded protein: CASSLIGRGKGEQYF.

The rearrangement joins TRBV7-2 to TRBJ2-7; 8 bases are shared with TRBD1. There are 15 residues in the CDR3. The V segment lost 4 bases and the J segment 6 bases; nucleotides outside the gene matches: 11. The V gene's germline CDR1 is SGHTA and CDR2 FQGNSA. CDR3 amino acids: CASSSKYGTGREQYF. CDR3 nucleotides: TGTGCCAGCAGCTCCAAATACGGGACAGGCCGCGAGCAGTACTTC.

CDR3 amino acids: CASSQVPGAAGEKLFF. The CDR3 bases are TGCGCCAGCAGCCAAGTTCCAGGGGCTGCGGGTGAAAAACTGTTTTTT. The rearrangement uses TRBV4-1 and TRBJ1-4, with D perhaps matching TRBD1 (6 bases). Deletions cut 1 base from V and 7 bases from J, with 16 bases between. This CDR3 contains 16 residues. From germline, CDR1 is MGHRA and CDR2 YSYEKL.

The V gene is TRBV28, the J gene TRBJ1-2; no clear D. This CDR3 is built from 10 residues. Germline V gene lookup returns CDR1 MDHEN and CDR2 SYDVKM. Between the trimmed V and J ends, which lost 10 bases and 5 bases, there was a span of 8 bases. The CDR3, as DNA: TGTGCCACCGCACAATATGGCTACACCTTC. Translated, it gives CATAQYGYTF.

The V and J genes are TRBV4-1 and TRBJ2-7, with D perhaps matching TRBD1 (6 bases). Germline V gene lookup returns CDR1 MGHRA and CDR2 YSYEKL. This CDR3 comprises 13 residues. The V end lost 6 bases, the J end lost 2 bases, and 11 bases lay between the germline ends. The CDR3 nucleotides read TGCGCCAGCAGGGAGACAGGTGCCTACGAGCAGTACTTC. Protein: CASRETGAYEQYF.

The rearrangement links TRBV5-8 to TRBJ1-1, with D unresolved. This CDR3 region has 12 residues. Trimming removed 2 bases at V and 6 bases at J, with 8 bases between. Germline lookup yields CDR1 SGHTS and CDR2 YDEGEE. CDR3 protein: CASSFRFSEAFF. The CDR3 bases are TGTGCCAGCAGCTTCCGCTTTTCTGAAGCTTTCTTT.

CDR3 DNA: TGTGCCAGCAGTTCTCTCCTTAATTCACCCCTCCACTTT. Its translation: CASSSLLNSPLHF. This rearrangement joins TRBV6-5 to TRBJ1-6; no clear D gene. CDR3 length: 13 amino acids. With 4 bases removed from V and 6 bases from J, the gap between germline ends came to 7 bases. Germline assignment: CDR1 MNHEY and CDR2 SVGAGI.

The chain combines TRBV13 with TRBJ2-7; D is unresolved. V was shortened by 0 bases and J by 5 bases, with 8 bases between the two germline ends. CDR3 length: 13 amino acids. Germline V gene lookup returns CDR1 PRHDT and CDR2 FYEKMQ (reference sequence). The CDR3 DNA sequence: TGTGCCAGCAGCTTAGGAAGGTCTGACGAGCAGTACTTC. Its protein is CASSLGRSDEQYF.

This chain links TRBV6-1 with TRBJ2-3, with D unclear. CDR1 and CDR2 from the germline V gene are MNHNS and SASEGT. The length of the CDR3 is 17 residues. V lost 1 base and J 0 bases, leaving 14 bases between the germline ends. This CDR3 reads CASSEVRIGSSTDTQYF. In DNA form, the CDR3 reads TGTGCCAGCAGTGAAGTCCGGATCGGTTCTAGCACAGATACGCAGTATTTT.